The 16 T cell receptor beta chains in this list originate from one sample, sequenced in a study of PD-1 and CTLA-4 blockade in melanoma. The table came from immunoSEQ multiplex PCR; TCRdb's copy has only in-frame clones and leaves some out. The data show about 32,000 clones, roughly 90% seen once. Sample: CD8+ T cells from peripheral blood, taken from a patient given anti-PD-1 treatment. The receptors derive from a human donor with melanoma.

V usage is TRBV19 and J usage is TRBJ1-1; D not certain. The CDR3 spans 14 residues. Germline V gene data show CDR1 as LNHDA and CDR2 as SQIVND (reference sequence). V lost 8 bases to trimming and J lost 3 bases, with 16 bases between them. This CDR3 is CASRSRGTDTEAFF. CDR3 nucleotides: TGTGCCAGTCGGTCGCGGGGAACGGACACTGAAGCTTTCTTT.

This chain links TRBV28 with TRBJ2-1; D might be TRBD2 (5 bases). Germline V gives CDR1 MDHEN, CDR2 SYDVKM. Trimming removed 3 bases from V and 9 bases from J, with 9 bases in between. The CDR3 extends over 12 amino acids. The CDR3 DNA is TGTGCCAGCAGTTTGTTAGGGAGTGAGCAGTTCTTC. It yields the protein CASSLLGSEQFF.

The CDR3 loop is CASRTSGGVFTEAFF. CDR3 in DNA: TGTGCCAGCAGGACCTCTGGGGGGGTATTCACTGAAGCTTTCTTT. The J gene is TRBJ1-1, the V gene TRBV6-5; D perhaps matches TRBD1 (5 bases). The CDR3 totals 15 residues. V lost 6 bases, J lost 4 bases, and 18 bases lay in between. CDR1 MNHEY and CDR2 SVGAGI come from the germline V gene.

V usage is TRBV4-1 and J usage is TRBJ1-1; D is perhaps TRBD1 (5 bases). CDR1 is MGHRA, CDR2 YSYEKL, per germline. V gave up 4 bases and J gave up 8 bases, with 20 bases separating them. The CDR3 covers 15 residues. CDR3 in DNA: TGCGCCAGCAGCCCCCGGGGGGGAATATACAAGGAAGCTTTCTTT. As protein: CASSPRGGIYKEAFF.

The chain links TRBV27 to TRBJ2-7; 7 nucleotides agree with TRBD1. Unmatched junction bases numbered 1, after V lost 5 bases and J lost 6 bases. The CDR3 loop spans 11 amino acids. CDR1 and CDR2 from the germline V gene are MNHEY and SMNVEV (reference sequence). CDR3 loop: CASSRDSEQYF. The CDR3 region has the DNA TGTGCCAGCAGTCGGGACAGCGAGCAGTACTTC.

CDR3 coding DNA: TGTGCCAGCAGTTACTTCCTTGGGGCAGGGGTTGGGCCCCAGCATTTT. It specifies CASSYFLGAGVGPQHF. The genes are TRBV6-5 and TRBJ1-5, with D possibly being TRBD1 (6 bases). In germline, CDR1 is MNHEY, CDR2 SVGAGI. V shed 1 base and J shed 9 bases, with 19 bases lying between them. The CDR3 totals 16 residues.

This rearrangement joins TRBV14 to TRBJ2-7, with TRBD1 matching over 12 bases. This CDR3 contains 15 residues. Trimming removed 4 bases from V and 5 bases from J; junction bases left unmatched: 6. Germline V gives CDR1 SGHDN, CDR2 FVKESK. The CDR3 protein is CASSRRGQGAHEQYF. As DNA, the CDR3 is TGTGCCAGCAGCCGTCGGGGACAGGGGGCCCACGAGCAGTACTTC.

The chain carries TRBV2 and TRBJ2-7; D may be TRBD1 or TRBD2 (5 bases each). V was shortened by 5 bases and J by 1 base, with 12 bases between the two germline ends. The germline V gene encodes CDR1 SNHLY and CDR2 FYNNEI. CDR3 length: 14 amino acids. CDR3 bases: TGTGCCAGCAGTTCACCGGGACCTTCCTACGAGCAGTACTTC. This sequence encodes CASSSPGPSYEQYF. Supplemented by reference TRBV2 and TRBJ2-7, the full variable domain reads EPEVTQTPSHQVTQMGQEVILRCVPISNHLYFYWYRQILGQKVEFLVSFYNNEISEKSEIFDDQFSVERPDGSNFTLKIRSTKLEDSAMYFCASSSPGPSYEQYFGPGTRLTVT.

The J gene is TRBJ2-4, the V gene TRBV4-3; the match to TRBD1 covers 10 bases. Per germline, CDR1 LGHNA and CDR2 YSLEER. This CDR3 is 20 amino acids long. The V and J ends lost 0 bases and 3 bases, in that order; junction bases with no gene match: 14. The CDR3 DNA reads as TGCGCCAGCAGCCAAGATGAAGGGACAGGGGAGGTTTATGACAAAAACATTCAGTACTTC. As protein: CASSQDEGTGEVYDKNIQYF.

The CDR3, as DNA: TGCAGCTTAGGGGGTTTTGGGAATGAGCAGTTCTTC. Amino acid sequence: CSLGGFGNEQFF. This sequence joins TRBV29-1 and TRBJ2-1, with D perhaps matching TRBD1 (6 bases). The length of the CDR3 is 12 residues. V lost 8 bases, J lost 7 bases, and 15 bases lay in between. The germline gives CDR1 SQVTM, CDR2 ANQGSEA.

The chain couples TRBV11-3 to TRBJ2-1; D perhaps matches TRBD1 (5 bases). Between the trimmed V and J ends, which lost 4 bases and 9 bases, there was a span of 10 bases. The CDR3 is 12 residues long. Germline-derived CDR1 and CDR2 are SGHNT and YENEEA. The DNA of the CDR3 is TGTGCCAGCAGCTCGCAGGGTCGTGAGCAGTTCTTC. Encoded protein: CASSSQGREQFF.

The rearrangement uses TRBV24-1 and TRBJ2-1; 8 bases match TRBD2. CDR1 and CDR2 (germline): KGHDR, SFDVKD. The CDR3 length is 15 residues. J gave up 7 bases and V 5 bases, and 9 bases lay outside the gene matches. This chain's CDR3 is CATSVTGLGWNEQFF. The CDR3 DNA reads as TGTGCCACCAGTGTCACGGGACTAGGTTGGAATGAGCAGTTCTTC.

This chain connects TRBV7-8 to TRBJ2-2, with TRBD2 matching over 8 bases. The CDR3 has 15 amino acids. Germline V CDR1 and CDR2: SGHVS, FQNEAQ. The J segment lost 5 bases and the V segment lost 1 base, leaving 3 bases of the junction unmatched. The CDR3 here is CASSLVVAGTGELFF. CDR3 in DNA: TGTGCCAGCAGCTTAGTTGTAGCGGGGACCGGGGAGCTGTTTTTT. The variable domain in full, with the rest retrieved from reference TRBV7-8 and TRBJ2-2, is GAGVSQSPRYKVAKRGQDVALRCDPISGHVSLFWYQQALGQGPEFLTYFQNEAQLDKSGLPSDRFFAERPEGSVSTLKIQRTQQEDSAVYLCASSLVVAGTGELFFGEGSRLTVL.

V and J are TRBV29-1 and TRBJ2-5, with TRBD2 matching 12 bases. The CDR3 sequence is 19 residues long. Germline CDR1 and CDR2: SQVTM and ANQGSEA. Trimming cost V 1 base and J 5 bases; bases outside gene matches: 17. The CDR3 loop is CSVEVGLGLAGGIGETQYF. CDR3 coding DNA: TGCAGCGTTGAAGTGGGGCTTGGCCTAGCGGGGGGGATAGGTGAGACCCAGTACTTC.

The chain has TRBV27 and TRBJ2-7; possible D gene TRBD2, 6 bases. The CDR3 spans 13 residues. V dropped 5 bases and J dropped 12 bases, with 20 bases sitting between them. Per the germline V gene, CDR1 is MNHEY and CDR2 is SMNVEV (reference sequence). As DNA, the CDR3 is TGTGCCAGCAGTATCGCTTTGGGGGGAATGGGGTACTTC. As protein: CASSIALGGMGYF.

The chain joins TRBV11-2 to TRBJ2-1; D remains ambiguous. The germline V and J ends were trimmed by 1 base and 8 bases, with 9 bases remaining between them. CDR1 SGHAT and CDR2 FQNNGV come from the germline V gene. The CDR3 contains 13 residues. The CDR3 loop reads CASSLVFQDEQFF. The DNA of the CDR3 is TGTGCCAGCAGCTTAGTGTTCCAGGATGAGCAGTTCTTC.